The present T cell receptor (beta chain) was sequenced within a study of regulatory T cells in long-lasting Graves disease. Background on the study: Antithyroid drugs had been taken by newly diagnosed Graves' patients for under 3 months. Study findings and constraints: Under persistent disease, TRBV28, TRBJ1-2 and TRBJ2-5 were used preferentially. The researchers studied only peripheral blood, not thyroid tissue.

This clonotype was counted between two and nine times. Its antigen remains unknown. The time point is: newly diagnosed GD, antithyroid drugs for less than 3 months. PBMC-derived RNA was used for the TCR library. CDR3-region Arm-PCR and iRepertoire HTBI primers produced the TCR beta libraries. TCRdb analysed the multiplex PCR reads with MiXCR anew, one entry per CDR3 protein. Among roughly 400,000 distinct CDR3 sequences, less than 20% were seen once, and the ten largest hold about a quarter. The V and J ends lost 1 base and 6 bases respectively, with 11 bases between them. The CDR3 sequence is 14 residues long. Germline-derived CDR1 and CDR2 are MDHEN and SYDVKM. A further study also used this sample, focusing on T cells in Graves' hyperthyroidism and ophthalmopathy. That paper adds: Ophthalmopathy, which appeared later, was predicted by the model a median about 6.8 months before onset.

V gene TRBV28 combines with J gene TRBJ2-3; the D gene is possibly TRBD2 (5 bases). Here the sequenced sample was peripheral blood mononuclear cells (PBMCs), taken at new diagnosis, from a patient treated with antithyroid drugs. This clonotype was sampled from a woman under 30 with Graves disease. CDR3 amino acids: CASSLYGEGDTQYF. CDR3 sequence (DNA): TGTGCCAGCAGTTTATACGGGGAAGGCGATACGCAGTATTTT.